This T cell receptor beta chain was found in a study of blood T cell repertoires in COVID-19. Turning to the study itself: The study drew acute and convalescent COVID-19 samples from the United States, Italy and Spain. Sample material is recorded as cDNA or gDNA derived from T cells, B-cell-depleted T cells, or PBMCs.

As originally analysed: Counts of nucleated cells, estimated from reference gene primer amplification, were obtained. This table comes from immunoSEQ multiplex PCR, and its TCRdb copy is limited to in-frame clones, with some not included. For V, J and clone size, that table is used; D and trimming come from the DNA. The table has about 170,000 clones, about four fifths seen once. The CDR3 sequence is 15 residues long. Germline loops: CDR1 LGHNA, CDR2 YSLEER. Trimming took off 3 bases at V and 7 bases at J, with 13 bases between the two ends. This sequence originates from a woman at least 80 years old with acute or convalescent COVID-19. Sequenced material: peripheral blood. The chain couples TRBV4-3 to TRBJ1-6, with TRBD1 as a possible D gene (5 bases). The CDR3 reads CASSQGRAGNSPLHF. In DNA form, the CDR3 reads TGCGCCAGCAGCCAGGGCAGGGCAGGCAATTCACCCCTCCACTTT.